This is a list of T cell receptor beta chains from one sample in a study of blood T cell repertoires in COVID-19. Assay: immunoSEQ multiplex PCR; the TCRdb copy retains only in-frame clones and omits some. The sample consists of some 270,000 clones, around 87% of them appearing once. The sequenced material came from peripheral blood. Receptors originate from a woman aged 55-70 years with COVID-19, enrolled during active disease. Each CDR3 is given with its conserved first and last residue. Each record gives: V gene, J gene, clone size, D gene, CDR3 DNA, CDR3 protein. A D gene is named only where the DNA matches it firmly. Not all rows give a size; the values are once, few, many and, for expanded clones, a class.

TRBV4-3	TRBJ1-3	NA	NA	TGCGCCAGCAGCCAAGAGGTGCCAGCTGGAAACACCATATATTTT	CASSQEVPAGNTIYF
TRBV7-6	TRBJ1-1	NA	TRBD1	TGTGCCAGCAGCTTCGACAGGGACACTGAAGCTTTCTTT	CASSFDRDTEAFF
TRBV9	TRBJ2-2	NA	TRBD2	TGTGCCAGCAGCGTACGGACTAGCGGGGATATCGCGAACACCGGGGAGCTGTTTTTT	CASSVRTSGDIANTGELFF
TRBV20-1	TRBJ1-5	NA	NA	TGCAGTGCTAGTCTCACAGGGTTTCAGCCCCAGCATTTT	CSASLTGFQPQHF
TRBV5-4	TRBJ1-5	few	NA	TGTGCCAGCAGCTTGGGAGGGGGTGGTAACAATCAGCCCCAGCATTTT	CASSLGGGGNNQPQHF
TRBV2	TRBJ2-1	NA	TRBD2	TGTGCCAGCAGTGATTTAAGGCTAGCGGGGGGGAATCACAATGAGCAGTTCTTC	CASSDLRLAGGNHNEQFF
TRBV7-3	TRBJ1-6	once	TRBD1	TGTGCCAGCAGCTTAATCGGGACAGCTTATAATTCACCCCTCCACTTT	CASSLIGTAYNSPLHF
TRBV7-7	TRBJ2-3	NA	TRBD2	TGTGCTAGCAGCTTAGCGGGGGCCACAGATACGCAGTATTTT	CASSLAGATDTQYF
TRBV27	TRBJ1-2	NA	NA	TGTGCCAGCAGGCTACAGGGTTCCTATGGCTACACCTTC	CASRLQGSYGYTF
TRBV6-5	TRBJ1-4	NA	NA	TGTGCCAGTCGTCGCTGGACAGATACTAATGAAAAACTGTTTTTT	CASRRWTDTNEKLFF
TRBV9	TRBJ1-1	NA	TRBD1	TGTGCCAGCAGCGTAACAGGGGCGAACACTGAAGCTTTCTTT	CASSVTGANTEAFF
TRBV6-5	TRBJ2-7	few	TRBD1	TGTGCCAGCAGTTACTCGAAGGGACAGGGGGCGCGGGAGCAGTACTTC	CASSYSKGQGAREQYF
TRBV12-5	TRBJ2-5	once	TRBD1	TGTGCTAGTGGTTTACCGACAGGGTTACAAGAGACCCAGTACTTC	CASGLPTGLQETQYF
TRBV4-3	TRBJ1-4	NA	NA	TGCGCCAGCAGCCAAGAATGGGCAAGGACAGTCACTAATGAAAAACTGTTTTTT	CASSQEWARTVTNEKLFF
TRBV4-1	TRBJ1-5	NA	TRBD1	TGCGCCAGCAGCCAAAGACAGGGTTATCAGCCCCAGCATTTT	CASSQRQGYQPQHF
TRBV15	TRBJ1-5	NA	NA	TGTGCCACCAGCCCTAAGTCGTTTTATAGCAATCAGCCCCAGCATTTT	CATSPKSFYSNQPQHF
TRBV25-1	TRBJ1-6	NA	TRBD1	TGTGCCAGCAGCCGGACAGGGCGAGAAGCACCCCTCCACTTT	CASSRTGREAPLHF
TRBV19	TRBJ1-2	NA	NA	TGTGCCAGCCGAGGCCACCCCGGGCGGTACGGGGTCTATGGCTACACCTTC	CASRGHPGRYGVYGYTF
TRBV12-3/TRBV12-4	TRBJ1-1	NA	NA	TGTGCCAGCAGTGTCAGAGGTGGGACTGAAGCTTTCTTT	CASSVRGGTEAFF
TRBV7-3	TRBJ2-3	NA	NA	TGTGCCAGCAGCTTTACCGGTCGGGGCACAGATACGCAGTATTTT	CASSFTGRGTDTQYF
TRBV30	TRBJ1-5	few	NA	TGTGCCTGGAGTGAGGAGGTGGGAGGGATCAATCAGCCCCAGCATTTT	CAWSEEVGGINQPQHF
TRBV7-6	TRBJ2-5	NA	NA	TGTGCCAGCAGCTGGCCCGCAGGGGTCCAAGAGACCCAGTACTTC	CASSWPAGVQETQYF
TRBV6-2/TRBV6-3	TRBJ2-7	NA	NA	TGTGCCAGCAGTTATGGGCGTCGGTACGAGCAGTACTTC	CASSYGRRYEQYF
TRBV24-1	TRBJ2-1	NA	TRBD1	TGTGCCACCAGTGATTTCGGACAGGGGCGCCCCAATGAGCAGTTCTTC	CATSDFGQGRPNEQFF
TRBV7-2	TRBJ1-4	NA	TRBD1	TGTGCCAGCAGCTCGGACAGGGCGGAAAAACTGTTTTTT	CASSSDRAEKLFF
TRBV7-8	TRBJ2-7	NA	NA	TGTGCCAGCAGCTTAGGGGTGTTCGGCGGCAGGGTGGGGAAAGGGTACTTC	CASSLGVFGGRVGKGYF
TRBV7-3	TRBJ2-5	NA	NA	TGTGCCAGCAGCCCCAACGGAGTCCCCGAAGAGACCCAGTACTTC	CASSPNGVPEETQYF
TRBV10-2	TRBJ2-1	NA	NA	TGCGCCAGCAGTGAACTCCGTGCCTCCCATTACAATGAGCAGTTCTTC	CASSELRASHYNEQFF
TRBV7-2	TRBJ2-5	NA	TRBD1	TGTGCCAGCAGTCAGACAGGGCGCGGGGAGACCCAGTACTTC	CASSQTGRGETQYF
TRBV5-1	TRBJ2-7	once	NA	TGCGCCAGCAGCCCCAAAACGACAGAATTCTACGAGCAGTACTTC	CASSPKTTEFYEQYF
TRBV6-5	TRBJ1-2	NA	NA	TGTGCCAGCAGTTTCGGTCCTTCGAGGTATGGCTACACCTTC	CASSFGPSRYGYTF
TRBV5-4	TRBJ1-2	NA	NA	TGTGCCAGCAGCTCGGGCCTCCGGGGGGCGGATGGCTACACCTTC	CASSSGLRGADGYTF
TRBV7-2	TRBJ1-3	NA	TRBD1	TGTGCCAGCAGCCACCGGACAGGGGCGGACACCATATATTTT	CASSHRTGADTIYF
TRBV2	TRBJ1-6	NA	NA	TGTGCCAGCACAGCGGAGGGCAGGGTAAATTCACCCCTCCACTTT	CASTAEGRVNSPLHF
TRBV2	TRBJ2-5	NA	NA	TGTGCCAGCAGGGGGGGGGCAGAAGAGACCCAGTACTTC	CASRGGAEETQYF
TRBV20-1	TRBJ2-7	NA	TRBD1	TGCAGTGCTAGTGACGACAGGGTAGCGTACGAGCAGTACTTC	CSASDDRVAYEQYF
TRBV3-1/TRBV3-2	TRBJ2-7	NA	NA	TGTGCCAGCAGCCAACAGGAAGGCGAGCAGTACTTC	CASSQQEGEQYF
TRBV13	TRBJ1-1	NA	TRBD1	TGTGCCAGCAGCCCTGACAGGGACACTGAAGCTTTCTTT	CASSPDRDTEAFF
TRBV19	TRBJ1-4	NA	TRBD1	TGTGCCAGTAGGGACAGGGGGGCAACTAATGAAAAACTGTTTTTT	CASRDRGATNEKLFF